This T cell receptor (beta chain) was sequenced for a study of breast tumors, draining lymph nodes, adjacent tissues. Between the trimmed V and J ends, which lost 4 bases and 8 bases, there was a span of 13 bases. Germline V gives CDR1 SGHNT, CDR2 YYREEE (reference sequence). The CDR3 sequence is 13 residues long. Samples came from axillary lymph nodes draining the breast cancer. Whole-study findings and limits: The data were judged consistent with most tumor T cells coming from lymph node and expanding in tumor. Compared with lymph nodes, tumors were less diverse; compared with nontumor tissue, more.

This clonotype was recorded once. Its antigen is still unknown. One entry per CDR3 protein results from TCRdb running MiXCR on the multiplex PCR reads. The sample yields roughly 110,000 distinct CDR3 sequences, 30% seen once. Sequences were obtained from axillary lymph node tissue. This receptor was obtained from a female donor with breast cancer. Some clones in this sample may be carry-over from other donors' samples. The genes are TRBV5-4 and TRBJ1-3; D unresolved. The CDR3 DNA is TGTGCCAGCAGCGGAGCCCAGCGAGACACCATATATTTT. Translated: CASSGAQRDTIYF.